These 18 T cell receptor beta chains share one sample of origin, sequenced in a study of CD8+ T cells in alopecia areata. The sequencing template was cDNA reverse transcribed from extracted RNA. Data came from immunoSEQ multiplex PCR; TCRdb stores just in-frame clones and leaves some out. The sample lists approximately 30,000 clones; 62% were seen once. Sample: NKG2D-high CD8+ T cells sorted from blood. Receptors were obtained from a human donor with alopecia areata.

CDR3 sequence (DNA): TGCGCCAGCAGCTTGGTTCCCGACAGAGTAAGCTCCTACGAGCAGTACTTC. It codes for CASSLVPDRVSSYEQYF. V is TRBV5-1 and J is TRBJ2-7; D is possibly TRBD1 (5 bases). Per germline, CDR1 SGHRS and CDR2 YFSETQ. Trimming took off 0 bases at V and 0 bases at J, with 16 bases between the two ends. CDR3 size: 17 residues.

The chain couples TRBV2 to TRBJ2-7; the D is unclear. The CDR3 runs 12 residues. V lost 4 bases and J lost 3, with 7 bases in between. Germline values: CDR1 SNHLY, CDR2 FYNNEI. The CDR3 is CASSGRSYEQYF. The CDR3 DNA is TGTGCCAGCAGTGGACGTAGCTACGAGCAGTACTTC.

V and J are TRBV4-1 and TRBJ2-3; D unresolved. CDR1 and CDR2 from the germline V gene are MGHRA and YSYEKL. The V end lost 3 bases, the J end lost 3 bases, and 4 bases lay between the germline ends. The CDR3 loop spans 12 amino acids. The CDR3 is CASSHPTDTQYF. The CDR3 region has the DNA TGCGCCAGCAGCCATCCTACAGATACGCAGTATTTT.

Only a few counts were recorded for this clone. The rearrangement joins TRBV7-9 to TRBJ1-1, with 9 bases fitting TRBD1. The V gene end was trimmed by 0 bases and the J gene end by 3 bases; junction bases not matched to a gene: 5. CDR3 length equals 16 residues. Germline loops: CDR1 SEHNR, CDR2 FQNEAQ (reference sequence). CDR3 nucleotide sequence: TGTGCCAGCAGCTTAGCGCTTAGGACAGGGGACACTGAAGCTTTCTTT. Encoded protein: CASSLALRTGDTEAFF.

The chain is built from TRBV5-6 and TRBJ2-5; D is perhaps TRBD2 (5 bases). The CDR3 is 15 residues long. Trimming removed 0 bases at V and 1 base at J, with 10 bases between. Germline loops: CDR1 SGHDT, CDR2 YYEEEE. This CDR3 reads CASSLEGVTQETQYF. The CDR3 DNA sequence: TGTGCCAGCAGCTTGGAGGGAGTGACCCAAGAGACCCAGTACTTC.

The genes are TRBV28 and TRBJ2-7; TRBD2 agrees at 12 bases. This CDR3 is built from 14 residues. The germline CDR1 and CDR2 sequences are MDHEN and SYDVKM. V lost 5 bases, J lost 4 bases, and 3 bases stayed unmatched. This CDR3 reads CASSPLAGGYEQYF. The CDR3 DNA sequence: TGTGCCAGCAGTCCGCTAGCGGGAGGGTACGAGCAGTACTTC.

V and J are TRBV9 and TRBJ2-3; D is undetermined. Per the germline V gene, CDR1 is SGDLS and CDR2 is YYNGEE. The CDR3 runs 13 residues. V was shortened by 6 bases and J by 4 bases, with 12 bases between the two germline ends. CDR3 DNA sequence: TGTGCCAGCACCGTGGGTGTCGCAGATACGCAGTATTTT. Translating it yields CASTVGVADTQYF. The full variable domain, with the rest looked up from reference TRBV9 and TRBJ2-3, is DSGVTQTPKHLITATGQRVTLRCSPRSGDLSVYWYQQSLDQGLQFLIQYYNGEERAKGNILERFSAQQFPDLHSELNLSSLELGDSALYFCASTVGVADTQYFGPGTRLTVL.

The rearrangement uses TRBV28 and TRBJ2-3; 11 nucleotides align to TRBD1. Germline V gene lookup returns CDR1 MDHEN and CDR2 SYDVKM. The CDR3 spans 15 residues. The J segment lost 4 bases and the V segment lost 3 bases, leaving 3 bases of the junction unmatched. The CDR3 nucleotides read TGTGCCAGCAGTTTTAGGACAGGGGGCGCAGATACGCAGTATTTT. The encoded protein is CASSFRTGGADTQYF.

The CDR3 sequence: CAYTTGTGSGNTIYF. The CDR3, as DNA: TGTGCCTATACCACCGGGACAGGGTCCGGAAACACCATATATTTT. V is TRBV30 and J is TRBJ1-3, with TRBD1 identical over 9 bases. Germline CDR1 GTSNPN, CDR2 SVGIG (reference sequence). V gave up 7 bases and J gave up 4 bases; unmatched junction bases: 11. This CDR3 has 15 amino acids.

The genes are TRBV5-1 and TRBJ2-3; D is possibly TRBD1 or TRBD2 (6 bases each). Trimming took 4 bases from V and 4 from J, leaving 13 bases between them. Germline-derived CDR1 and CDR2 are SGHRS and YFSETQ. The CDR3 is 14 residues long. The CDR3 DNA reads as TGCGCCAGCAGCAAAACCGGGGGCCCAGATACGCAGTATTTT. It codes for CASSKTGGPDTQYF. Full variable domain (rest looked up from reference TRBV5-1 and TRBJ2-3): KAGVTQTPRYLIKTRGQQVTLSCSPISGHRSVSWYQQTPGQGLQFLFEYFSETQRNKGNFPGRFSGRQFSNSRSEMNVSTLELGDSALYLCASSKTGGPDTQYFGPGTRLTVL.

The V and J genes are TRBV4-1 and TRBJ2-1; D uncertain. The CDR3 extends over 13 amino acids. Germline V gene lookup returns CDR1 MGHRA and CDR2 YSYEKL. Deletions cut 0 bases from V and 13 bases from J, with 13 bases between. DNA of the CDR3: TGCGCCAGCAGCCAAGACGACCTCTCAGATCAGTTCTTC. Its translation is CASSQDDLSDQFF.

V and J are TRBV7-9 and TRBJ1-1; no reliable D call. CDR1 SEHNR and CDR2 FQNEAQ come from the germline V gene (reference sequence). Trimming took off 3 bases at V and 5 bases at J, with 7 bases between the two ends. The CDR3 loop spans 12 amino acids. The CDR3 loop is CASSFDGTEAFF. Written as DNA, the CDR3 is TGTGCCAGCAGCTTTGACGGGACTGAAGCTTTCTTT.

The chain is built from TRBV10-2 and TRBJ2-7, with D possibly TRBD1 on 5 matching bases. The germline CDR1 and CDR2 sequences are WSHSY and SAAADI. The CDR3 is 14 residues long. V lost 4 bases and J lost 1, with 11 bases in between. DNA of the CDR3: TGCGCCAGCAGTGCCGCGACAGTTTCCTACGAGCAGTACTTC. Translated: CASSAATVSYEQYF.

J is TRBJ2-5 and V is TRBV6-5; D unclear. The germline CDR1 and CDR2 sequences are MNHEY and SVGAGI. Trimming left V 2 bases short and J 0 bases short, with 7 bases between. The CDR3 extends over 14 amino acids. The CDR3 reads CASSYSTYQETQYF. In DNA form, the CDR3 reads TGTGCCAGCAGTTACAGCACGTACCAAGAGACCCAGTACTTC.

This clone was observed a handful of times. The chain recombines TRBV6-5 with TRBJ2-4, with D uncertain. Germline-derived CDR1 and CDR2 are MNHEY and SVGAGI. The CDR3 consists of 14 residues. The V end lost 5 bases, the J end lost 0 bases, and 8 bases lay between the germline ends. The CDR3 loop is CASSHPLAKNIQYF. CDR3 in DNA: TGTGCCAGCAGTCACCCTCTAGCCAAAAACATTCAGTACTTC.

The J gene is TRBJ2-3, the V gene TRBV28, with D maybe TRBD1 (5 bases). Germline CDR1 reads MDHEN; CDR2 reads SYDVKM. The CDR3 spans 14 residues. Between the trimmed V and J ends, which lost 6 bases and 6 bases, there was a span of 16 bases. In nucleotides, the CDR3 is TGTGCCAGCAGCGCACTCCAGGGCCCGGATACGCAGTATTTT. Translation: CASSALQGPDTQYF.

This chain connects TRBV15 to TRBJ2-2, with D maybe TRBD2 (5 bases). V was trimmed by 5 bases and J by 4 bases, leaving 17 bases between them. This CDR3 has 16 amino acids. Germline-derived CDR1 and CDR2 are LNHNV and YYDKDF (reference sequence). The CDR3 protein is CATSPPTGWITGELFF. In nucleotides, the CDR3 is TGTGCCACCAGCCCCCCGACGGGGTGGATCACCGGGGAGCTGTTTTTT.

The chain combines TRBV30 with TRBJ2-3; either TRBD1 or TRBD2 may fit D (5 bases each). The CDR3 contains 15 residues. Germline V CDR1 and CDR2: GTSNPN, SVGIG (reference sequence). V was clipped by 8 bases and J by 0 bases, with 18 bases between them. The CDR3 is CAESRGADSTDTQYF. CDR3 nucleotides: TGTGCCGAATCTAGGGGAGCAGATAGCACAGATACGCAGTATTTT.